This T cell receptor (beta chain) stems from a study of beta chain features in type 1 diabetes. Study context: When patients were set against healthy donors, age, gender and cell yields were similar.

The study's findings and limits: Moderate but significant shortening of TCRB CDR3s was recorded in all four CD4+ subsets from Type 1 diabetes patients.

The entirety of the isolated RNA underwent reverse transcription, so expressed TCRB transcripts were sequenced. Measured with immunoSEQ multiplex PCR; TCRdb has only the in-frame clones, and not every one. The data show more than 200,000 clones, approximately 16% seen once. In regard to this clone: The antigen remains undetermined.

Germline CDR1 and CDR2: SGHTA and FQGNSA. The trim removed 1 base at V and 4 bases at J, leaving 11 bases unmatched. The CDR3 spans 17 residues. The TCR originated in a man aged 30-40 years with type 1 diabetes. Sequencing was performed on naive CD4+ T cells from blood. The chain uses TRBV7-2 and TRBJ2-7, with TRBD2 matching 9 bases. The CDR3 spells CASSLGGLALKRYEQYF. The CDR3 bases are TGTGCCAGCAGCTTAGGGGGACTAGCCTTGAAGAGGTACGAGCAGTACTTC.